This T cell receptor (beta chain) was documented in a study of control samples from healthy donors and cancer patients. The germline V gene encodes CDR1 LNHNV and CDR2 YYDKDF (reference sequence). The CDR3 extends over 16 amino acids. V lost 1 base to trimming and J lost 8 bases; unmatched junction nucleotides: 9. Produced via immunoSEQ multiplex PCR; TCRdb's table is partial and in-frame only. Among roughly 100,000 clones listed, roughly 80% were seen once. Sequencing input: blood. This TCR came from a woman in her forties or fifties in good health. The rearrangement uses TRBV15 and TRBJ2-1, with 9 positions matching TRBD2. CDR3 nucleotides: TGTGCCACCAGCAGAGGTAGCGGGAGTAGGCTCGATGAGCAGTTCTTC. It translates to CATSRGSGSRLDEQFF.